What follows describes a single T cell receptor beta chain. The sample originates from a study of T cell changes during pregnancy in multiple sclerosis. Some clones are missing from TCRdb's copy, which holds only in-frame ones; the method was immunoSEQ multiplex PCR. The repertoire holds about 40,000 clones, with about 90% as singletons. The V gene's germline CDR1 is GTSNPN and CDR2 SVGIG (reference sequence). With 0 bases clipped from V and 7 bases from J, the junction kept 8 bases outside the gene matches. The CDR3 runs 14 residues. Sequenced here: CD4+ T cells from peripheral blood mononuclear cells, sampled before pregnancy. The V and J genes are TRBV30 and TRBJ1-2; TRBD1 matches 7 bases. The origin of this receptor is a female donor with multiple sclerosis, enrolled in a pregnancy study. The CDR3 DNA reads as TGTGCCTGGAGTGTAGGACAGGATTGGAGTGGCTACACCTTC. Its translation: CAWSVGQDWSGYTF.